The rows below give T cell receptor beta chains drawn from one sample of a study of blood T cells in healthy people across ages. TCRdb independently ran MiXCR on the 5' RACE reads; one entry per CDR3 protein. The table includes 1.5 million or so distinct CDR3 sequences, around two fifths detected once. The sequenced sample was blood. These receptors were obtained from a woman between 18 and 29 years old in good health. Both conserved end residues are part of each CDR3. Each record gives: J gene, V gene, D gene, clone size, CDR3 length, CDR3 DNA, CDR3 protein. The D gene is left open where the match is weak. Not all rows give a size; the values are once, few, many and, for expanded clones, a class.

J gene: TRBJ1-5; V gene: TRBV6-6; D gene: .; clone size: .; CDR3 length: 16; CDR3 DNA: TGTGCCAGCAGTTACTTCATGGCGGGAGGCAATCAGCCCCAGCATTTT; CDR3 protein: CASSYFMAGGNQPQHF
J gene: TRBJ2-5; V gene: TRBV7-2; D gene: .; clone size: .; CDR3 length: 14; CDR3 DNA: TGTGCCGGCAGCTTAGTGCGTGGACAAGAGACCCAGTACTTC; CDR3 protein: CAGSLVRGQETQYF
J gene: TRBJ1-2; V gene: TRBV30; D gene: .; clone size: .; CDR3 length: 12; CDR3 DNA: TGTGCCTGGGATAGAGATAACTATGGCTACACCTTC; CDR3 protein: CAWDRDNYGYTF
J gene: TRBJ2-4; V gene: TRBV6-1; D gene: .; clone size: .; CDR3 length: 12; CDR3 DNA: TGTGCCAGCAGTGGACAAAGGGTTGAGCAGTACTTC; CDR3 protein: CASSGQRVEQYF
J gene: TRBJ2-2; V gene: TRBV7-7; D gene: .; clone size: .; CDR3 length: 16; CDR3 DNA: TGTGCTAGCAGCATGAGGGTCGGGGGAAACACCGGGGAGCTGTTTTTT; CDR3 protein: CASSMRVGGNTGELFF
J gene: TRBJ2-7; V gene: TRBV27; D gene: .; clone size: few; CDR3 length: 12; CDR3 DNA: TGTGCCAGCCTAGGGGGTGCCCACGAGCAGTACTTC; CDR3 protein: CASLGGAHEQYF
J gene: TRBJ2-7; V gene: TRBV20-1; D gene: .; clone size: few; CDR3 length: 8; CDR3 DNA: TGCAGTGGCGGGTCGTCGTACTTC; CDR3 protein: CSGGSSYF
J gene: TRBJ2-3; V gene: TRBV10-2; D gene: TRBD2; clone size: few; CDR3 length: 16; CDR3 DNA: TGCGCCAGCAGGATTCTAGCGGAAGCTGGGACAGATACGCAGTATTTT; CDR3 protein: CASRILAEAGTDTQYF
J gene: TRBJ2-3; V gene: TRBV30; D gene: .; clone size: few; CDR3 length: 16; CDR3 DNA: TGTGCCTGGAGCAGTGAGGCCCGCACTAATACAGTGTCTCAGTATTTT; CDR3 protein: CAWSSEARTNTVSQYF
J gene: TRBJ2-3; V gene: TRBV6-1; D gene: .; clone size: .; CDR3 length: 14; CDR3 DNA: TGTGCCAACAGTGAAGCCCTTCGAGGAGATACGCAGTATTTT; CDR3 protein: CANSEALRGDTQYF
J gene: TRBJ1-2; V gene: TRBV2; D gene: .; clone size: .; CDR3 length: 14; CDR3 DNA: TGTGCCAGCAGTGAAATGGTGGCTAACTATGGCTACACCTTC; CDR3 protein: CASSEMVANYGYTF
J gene: TRBJ1-1; V gene: TRBV7-8; D gene: .; clone size: .; CDR3 length: 13; CDR3 DNA: TGTGCCAGCAGCGCAGCAACGCCCACTGAAGCTTTCTTT; CDR3 protein: CASSAATPTEAFF
J gene: TRBJ2-5; V gene: TRBV7-2; D gene: TRBD2; clone size: many; CDR3 length: 15; CDR3 DNA: TGTGCCAGCAGCTTAGCGCCCCTAGCGGGAGAGACCCAGTACTTC; CDR3 protein: CASSLAPLAGETQYF
J gene: TRBJ2-5; V gene: TRBV20-1; D gene: .; clone size: many; CDR3 length: 13; CDR3 DNA: TGCAGTGCTCCCCGCGTAGCCCAAGAGACCCAGTACTTC; CDR3 protein: CSAPRVAQETQYF
J gene: TRBJ2-3; V gene: TRBV28; D gene: TRBD2; clone size: few; CDR3 length: 15; CDR3 DNA: TGTGCCAGCAGTACTAGCGGGAGAGGCACAGATACGCAGTATTTT; CDR3 protein: CASSTSGRGTDTQYF
J gene: TRBJ2-5; V gene: TRBV7-9; D gene: .; clone size: few; CDR3 length: 14; CDR3 DNA: TGTGCCAGCAGCGCTGATGAGGGCGGCGAGACCCAGTACTTC; CDR3 protein: CASSADEGGETQYF
J gene: TRBJ2-2; V gene: TRBV27; D gene: .; clone size: .; CDR3 length: 14; CDR3 DNA: TGTGCCTCAACGTGGGGAGTAAACACCGGGGAGCTGTTTTTT; CDR3 protein: CASTWGVNTGELFF
J gene: TRBJ2-3; V gene: TRBV30; D gene: .; clone size: .; CDR3 length: 14; CDR3 DNA: TGTGCCTGGACTCCGGGACACTACACAGATACGCAGTATTTT; CDR3 protein: CAWTPGHYTDTQYF
J gene: TRBJ1-2; V gene: TRBV7-3; D gene: .; clone size: few; CDR3 length: 15; CDR3 DNA: TGTGCCAGCAGCTTAGCGCGGACCGATGACTATGGCTACACCTTC; CDR3 protein: CASSLARTDDYGYTF
J gene: TRBJ2-1; V gene: TRBV6-1; D gene: TRBD2; clone size: .; CDR3 length: 15; CDR3 DNA: TGTGCCAGCAGCACCCTAGCGGAGTTCTACAATGAGCAGTTCTTC; CDR3 protein: CASSTLAEFYNEQFF
J gene: TRBJ2-7; V gene: TRBV12-5; D gene: .; clone size: .; CDR3 length: 15; CDR3 DNA: TGTGCTAGTGGTTTGTCGACAGGAGGTTCCTACGAGCAGTACTTC; CDR3 protein: CASGLSTGGSYEQYF
J gene: TRBJ1-4; V gene: TRBV6-5; D gene: .; clone size: .; CDR3 length: 18; CDR3 DNA: TGTGCCAGCAGTTACGAAGGGCGTCCGGGGGGCACTAATGAAAAACTGTTTTTT; CDR3 protein: CASSYEGRPGGTNEKLFF
J gene: TRBJ2-3; V gene: TRBV6-4; D gene: .; clone size: few; CDR3 length: 15; CDR3 DNA: TGTGCCAGCAGTGACTCAAGGCGGGCCACAGATACGCAGTATTTT; CDR3 protein: CASSDSRRATDTQYF
J gene: TRBJ2-7; V gene: TRBV28; D gene: TRBD1; clone size: .; CDR3 length: 16; CDR3 DNA: TGTGCCAGCAGTGGACAGGGTACCCCCCACCCCTACGAGCAGTACTTC; CDR3 protein: CASSGQGTPHPYEQYF
J gene: TRBJ2-5; V gene: TRBV28; D gene: .; clone size: .; CDR3 length: 15; CDR3 DNA: TGTGCCAGCAGTTTCCGCGGACAAACCCAAGAGACCCAGTACTTC; CDR3 protein: CASSFRGQTQETQYF
J gene: TRBJ1-6; V gene: TRBV27; D gene: .; clone size: few; CDR3 length: 12; CDR3 DNA: TGTGCCAGCAAGCCCTATAATTCACCCCTCCACTTT; CDR3 protein: CASKPYNSPLHF
J gene: TRBJ2-3; V gene: TRBV9; D gene: .; clone size: .; CDR3 length: 15; CDR3 DNA: TGTGCCAGCAGACCCGGGTCCAGCCCCCCAGATACGCAGTATTTT; CDR3 protein: CASRPGSSPPDTQYF